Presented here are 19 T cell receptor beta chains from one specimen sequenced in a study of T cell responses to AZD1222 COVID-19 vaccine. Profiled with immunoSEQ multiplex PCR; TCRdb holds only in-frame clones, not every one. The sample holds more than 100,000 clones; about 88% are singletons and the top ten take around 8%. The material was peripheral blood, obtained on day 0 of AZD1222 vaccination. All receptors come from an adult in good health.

The CDR3 loop reads CASSDGGDTVQYF. As DNA, the CDR3 is TGTGCCAGCAGTGACGGGGGGGACACGGTGCAGTACTTC. The V call is TRBV6-4, the J call TRBJ2-7; D perhaps matches TRBD2 (7 bases). The V end was cut by 2 bases, the J end by 9 bases, with 14 bases between. Germline lookup yields CDR1 MRHNA and CDR2 SNTAGT. The CDR3 sequence is 13 residues long.

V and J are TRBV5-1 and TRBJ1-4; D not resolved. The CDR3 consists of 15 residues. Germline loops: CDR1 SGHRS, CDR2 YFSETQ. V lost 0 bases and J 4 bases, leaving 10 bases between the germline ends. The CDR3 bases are TGCGCCAGCAGCTTGGCAAACGGGGATAATGAAAAACTGTTTTTT. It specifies CASSLANGDNEKLFF. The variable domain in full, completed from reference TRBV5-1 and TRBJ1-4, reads KAGVTQTPRYLIKTRGQQVTLSCSPISGHRSVSWYQQTPGQGLQFLFEYFSETQRNKGNFPGRFSGRQFSNSRSEMNVSTLELGDSALYLCASSLANGDNEKLFFGSGTQLSVL.

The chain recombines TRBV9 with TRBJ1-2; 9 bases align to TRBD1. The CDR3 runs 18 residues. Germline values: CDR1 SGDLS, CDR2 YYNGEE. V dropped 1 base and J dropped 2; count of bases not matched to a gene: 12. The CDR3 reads CASSVNPVTGGQNYGYTF. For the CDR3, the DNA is TGTGCCAGCAGCGTAAACCCCGTCACAGGGGGCCAAAACTATGGCTACACCTTC.

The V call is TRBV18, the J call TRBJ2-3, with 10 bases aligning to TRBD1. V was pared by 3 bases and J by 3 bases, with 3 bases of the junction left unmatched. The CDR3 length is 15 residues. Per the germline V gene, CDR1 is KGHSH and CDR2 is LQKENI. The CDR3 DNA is TGTGCCAGCTCACCGGGACAGGGGATTACAGATACGCAGTATTTT. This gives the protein CASSPGQGITDTQYF.

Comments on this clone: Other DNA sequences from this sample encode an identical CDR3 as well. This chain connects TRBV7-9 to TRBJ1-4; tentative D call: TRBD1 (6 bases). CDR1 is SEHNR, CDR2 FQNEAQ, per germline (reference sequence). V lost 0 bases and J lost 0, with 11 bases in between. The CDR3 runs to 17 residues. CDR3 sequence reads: CASSLALGQSTNEKLFF. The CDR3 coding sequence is TGTGCCAGCAGCTTAGCCCTTGGACAGTCAACTAATGAAAAACTGTTTTTT.

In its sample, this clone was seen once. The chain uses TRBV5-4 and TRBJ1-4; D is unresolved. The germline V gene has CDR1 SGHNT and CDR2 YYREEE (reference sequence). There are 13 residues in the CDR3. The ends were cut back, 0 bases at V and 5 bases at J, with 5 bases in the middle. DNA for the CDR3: TGTGCCAGCAGCTTGGTGGGAAATGAAAAACTGTTTTTT. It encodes CASSLVGNEKLFF.

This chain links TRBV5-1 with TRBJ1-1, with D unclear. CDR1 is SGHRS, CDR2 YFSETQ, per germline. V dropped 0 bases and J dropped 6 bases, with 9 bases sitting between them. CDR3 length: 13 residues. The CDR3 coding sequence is TGCGCCAGCAGCTTGGGGGCGGGATCTGAAGCTTTCTTT. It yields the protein CASSLGAGSEAFF.

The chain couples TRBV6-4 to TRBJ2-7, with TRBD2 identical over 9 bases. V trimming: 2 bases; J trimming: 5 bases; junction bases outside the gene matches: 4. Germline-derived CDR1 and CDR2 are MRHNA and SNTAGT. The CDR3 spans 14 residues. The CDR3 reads CASSDGLAIDEQYF. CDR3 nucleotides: TGTGCCAGCAGTGACGGACTAGCGATCGACGAGCAGTACTTC.

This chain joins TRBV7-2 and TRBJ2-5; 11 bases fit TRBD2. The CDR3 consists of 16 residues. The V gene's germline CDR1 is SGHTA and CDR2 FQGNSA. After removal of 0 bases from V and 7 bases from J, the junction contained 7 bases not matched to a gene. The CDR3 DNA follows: TGTGCCAGCAGCTTAGCGCTAGCGGGAGGTTCGGGGACCCAGTACTTC. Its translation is CASSLALAGGSGTQYF.

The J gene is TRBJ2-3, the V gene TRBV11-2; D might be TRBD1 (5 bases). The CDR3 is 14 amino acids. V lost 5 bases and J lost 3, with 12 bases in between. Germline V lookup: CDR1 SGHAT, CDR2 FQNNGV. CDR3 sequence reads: CASSIPRDTDTQYF. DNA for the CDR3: TGTGCCAGCAGCATCCCCAGGGATACAGATACGCAGTATTTT.

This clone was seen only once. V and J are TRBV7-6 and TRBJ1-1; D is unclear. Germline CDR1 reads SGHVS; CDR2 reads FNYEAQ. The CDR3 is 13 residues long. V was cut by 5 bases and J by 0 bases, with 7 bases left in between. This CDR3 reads CASSPTVNTEAFF. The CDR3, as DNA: TGTGCCAGCAGCCCAACAGTGAACACTGAAGCTTTCTTT. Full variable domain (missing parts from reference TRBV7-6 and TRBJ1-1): GAGVSQSPRYKVTKRGQDVALRCDPISGHVSLYWYRQALGQGPEFLTYFNYEAQQDKSGLPNDRFSAERPEGSISTLTIQRTEQRDSAMYRCASSPTVNTEAFFGQGTRLTVV.

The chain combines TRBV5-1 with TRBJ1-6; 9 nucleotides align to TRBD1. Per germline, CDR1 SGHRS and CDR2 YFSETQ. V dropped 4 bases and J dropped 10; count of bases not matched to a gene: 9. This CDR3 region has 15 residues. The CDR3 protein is CASSVGQGIFSPLHF. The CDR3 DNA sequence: TGCGCCAGCAGCGTTGGACAGGGGATTTTCTCACCCCTCCACTTT.

The CDR3 nucleotides read TGTGCCAGCAGCTTAACCGGGACTCGACAAGAGACCCAGTACTTC. It is translated as CASSLTGTRQETQYF. J is TRBJ2-5 and V is TRBV7-3; D perhaps matches TRBD2 (6 bases). V dropped 0 bases and J dropped 2 bases, with 10 bases sitting between them. The CDR3 runs 15 residues. Germline loops: CDR1 SGHTA, CDR2 FQGTGA.

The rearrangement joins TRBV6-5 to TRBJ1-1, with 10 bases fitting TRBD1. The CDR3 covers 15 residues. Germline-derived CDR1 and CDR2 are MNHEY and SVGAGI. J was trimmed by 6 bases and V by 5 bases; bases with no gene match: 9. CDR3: CASSHRTGGKPEAFF. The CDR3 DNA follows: TGTGCCAGCAGTCATCGGACAGGGGGGAAACCTGAAGCTTTCTTT.

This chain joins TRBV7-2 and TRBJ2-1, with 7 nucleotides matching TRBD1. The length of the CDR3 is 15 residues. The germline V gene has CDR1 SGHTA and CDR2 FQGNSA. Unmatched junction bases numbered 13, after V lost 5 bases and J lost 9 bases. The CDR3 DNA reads TGTGCCAGCAGCCCGTCCCCGGGACAGCCGGGTGAGCAGTTCTTC. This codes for CASSPSPGQPGEQFF.

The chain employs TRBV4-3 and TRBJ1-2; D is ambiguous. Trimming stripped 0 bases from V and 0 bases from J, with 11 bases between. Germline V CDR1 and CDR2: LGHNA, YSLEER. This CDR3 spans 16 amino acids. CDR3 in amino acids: CASSQDAIMPNYGYTF. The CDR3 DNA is TGCGCCAGCAGCCAAGATGCGATTATGCCTAACTATGGCTACACCTTC.

The CDR3 bases are TGTGCCAGCAGTTTATCGACGACAACGAACACTGAAGCTTTCTTT. The encoded protein is CASSLSTTTNTEAFF. The gene calls are TRBV27 and TRBJ1-1; D is uncertain. The CDR3 runs to 15 residues. Between the trimmed V and J ends, which lost 0 bases and 1 base, there was a span of 9 bases. Germline V lookup: CDR1 MNHEY, CDR2 SMNVEV (reference sequence).

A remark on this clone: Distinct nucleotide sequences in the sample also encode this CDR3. The CDR3 reads CASSPRGQGANTGELFF. For the CDR3, the DNA is TGTGCCAGCTCACCACGCGGTCAGGGGGCGAACACCGGGGAGCTGTTTTTT. The V and J genes are TRBV18 and TRBJ2-2; 7 bases fit TRBD1. Germline V lookup: CDR1 KGHSH, CDR2 LQKENI. V trimming: 1 base; J trimming: 0 bases; junction bases outside the gene matches: 5. CDR3 size: 17 residues.

The CDR3 region has the DNA TGTGCCACCAAAAACCCCGGGACAGGTTCCTACGAGCAGTACTTC. Its translation: CATKNPGTGSYEQYF. This chain links TRBV28 with TRBJ2-7; TRBD1 matches 8 bases. Germline CDR1 MDHEN, CDR2 SYDVKM. The ends lost 10 bases at V and 1 base at J; junction bases unmatched: 12. This CDR3 has 15 amino acids.